One sample yielded the 7 T cell receptor beta chains listed below, sequenced in a study of cytomegalovirus exposure and HLA in healthy donors. PCR involved 60 Vbeta and 13 Jbeta primers. Using immunoSEQ multiplex PCR, the repertoire was profiled, and TCRdb retains in-frame clones only, with some absent. Of approximately 160,000 clones listed, about 80% are singletons. Sequencing used PBMCs. The receptors derive from a man aged 40-50 years in good health and CMV-seronegative.

This CDR3 reads CASSYTTGGTNEKLFF. CDR3 DNA sequence: TGTGCCAGCAGTTACACCACAGGGGGCACTAATGAAAAACTGTTTTTT. The V call is TRBV6-6, the J call TRBJ1-4; 9 positions match TRBD1. The CDR3 totals 16 residues. Per the germline V gene, CDR1 is MNHNY and CDR2 is SVGAGI (reference sequence). Unmatched junction bases numbered 3, after V lost 2 bases and J lost 2 bases.

V usage is TRBV4-1 and J usage is TRBJ2-5; possible D gene TRBD1, 5 bases. Germline V gives CDR1 MGHRA, CDR2 YSYEKL. V was trimmed by 5 bases and J by 5 bases, leaving 12 bases between them. CDR3 size: 13 residues. The CDR3 sequence is CASSWGLKETQYF. The CDR3 region has the DNA TGCGCCAGCAGCTGGGGCCTCAAGGAGACCCAGTACTTC.

V usage is TRBV7-9 and J usage is TRBJ2-7; 8 bases agree with TRBD1. Germline loops: CDR1 SEHNR, CDR2 FQNEAQ (reference sequence). The CDR3 is 12 residues long. CDR3: CSSRQGAGEQYV. The DNA of the CDR3 is TGTTCCAGCAGGCAGGGGGCGGGCGAGCAGTACGTC.

This chain joins TRBV2 and TRBJ2-1, with 8 bases matching TRBD2. This CDR3 spans 16 amino acids. Germline V gene data show CDR1 as SNHLY and CDR2 as FYNNEI. V shed 0 bases, J shed 1 base, and the junction held 2 bases outside the gene matches. This chain's CDR3 is CASSEAPGGSYNEQFF. In DNA, the CDR3 is TGTGCCAGCAGTGAAGCGCCGGGGGGGTCCTACAATGAGCAGTTCTTC.

V gene TRBV5-1 combines with J gene TRBJ1-2, with D possibly matching TRBD1 (5 bases). In germline, CDR1 is SGHRS, CDR2 YFSETQ. Trimming cost V 1 base and J 3 bases, with 19 bases left between them. CDR3 length: 17 amino acids. CDR3 DNA sequence: TGCGCCAGCAGCTTGACTCCTGGGGCTCGAGGTGACTATGGCTACACCTTC. Its protein product is CASSLTPGARGDYGYTF.

The V call is TRBV18, the J call TRBJ2-5; 8 positions agree with TRBD2. J lost 0 bases, V lost 3 bases, and 12 bases had no gene match. Germline-derived CDR1 and CDR2 are KGHSH and LQKENI. There are 18 residues in the CDR3. CDR3 amino acids: CASSPTEAGGRYQETQYF. In nucleotides, the CDR3 is TGTGCCAGCTCACCCACGGAGGCGGGAGGTCGGTACCAAGAGACCCAGTACTTC.

There are a few counts of this clone. The chain employs TRBV14 and TRBJ1-3; D possibly corresponds to TRBD1 (6 bases). CDR3 length: 13 residues. V was shortened by 3 bases and J by 5 bases, with 8 bases between the two germline ends. Germline-derived CDR1 and CDR2 are SGHDN and FVKESK. In DNA form, the CDR3 reads TGTGCCAGCAGCCACGGACAGCGAAACACCATATATTTT. As protein: CASSHGQRNTIYF.